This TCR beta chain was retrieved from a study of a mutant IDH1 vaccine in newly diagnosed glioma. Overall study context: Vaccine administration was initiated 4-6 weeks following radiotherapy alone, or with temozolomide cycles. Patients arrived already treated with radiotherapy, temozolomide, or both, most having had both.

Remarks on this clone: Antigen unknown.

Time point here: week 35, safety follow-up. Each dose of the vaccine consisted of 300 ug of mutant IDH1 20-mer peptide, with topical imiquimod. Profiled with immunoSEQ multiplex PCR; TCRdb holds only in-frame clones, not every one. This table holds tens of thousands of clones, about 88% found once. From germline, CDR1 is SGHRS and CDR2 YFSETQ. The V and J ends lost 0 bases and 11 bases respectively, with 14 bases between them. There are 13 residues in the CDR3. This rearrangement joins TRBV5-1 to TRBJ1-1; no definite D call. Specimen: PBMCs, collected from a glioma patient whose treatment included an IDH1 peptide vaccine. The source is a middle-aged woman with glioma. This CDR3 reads CASSLEEGSRAFF. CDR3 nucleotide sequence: TGCGCCAGCAGCTTGGAAGAGGGATCTCGGGCTTTCTTT.